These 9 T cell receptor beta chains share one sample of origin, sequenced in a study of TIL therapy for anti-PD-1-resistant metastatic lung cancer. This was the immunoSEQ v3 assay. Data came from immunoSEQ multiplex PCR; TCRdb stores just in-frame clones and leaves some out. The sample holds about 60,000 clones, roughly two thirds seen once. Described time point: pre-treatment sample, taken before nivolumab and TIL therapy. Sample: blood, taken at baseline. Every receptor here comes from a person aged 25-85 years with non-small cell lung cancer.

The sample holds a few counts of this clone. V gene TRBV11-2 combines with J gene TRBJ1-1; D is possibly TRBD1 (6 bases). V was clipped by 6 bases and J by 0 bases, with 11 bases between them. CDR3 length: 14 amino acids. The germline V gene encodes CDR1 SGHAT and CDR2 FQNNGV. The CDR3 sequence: CASRPQGMNTEAFF. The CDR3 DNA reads TGTGCCAGCAGACCGCAGGGGATGAACACTGAAGCTTTCTTT. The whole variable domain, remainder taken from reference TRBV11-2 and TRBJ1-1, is EAGVAQSPRYKIIEKRQSVAFWCNPISGHATLYWYQQILGQGPKLLIQFQNNGVVDDSQLPKDRFSAERLKGVDSTLKIQPAKLEDSAVYLCASRPQGMNTEAFFGQGTRLTVV.

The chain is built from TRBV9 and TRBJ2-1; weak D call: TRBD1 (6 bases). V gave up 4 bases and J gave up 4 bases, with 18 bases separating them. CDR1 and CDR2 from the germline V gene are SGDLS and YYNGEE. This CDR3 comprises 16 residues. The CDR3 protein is CASSPPTPRGYNEQFF. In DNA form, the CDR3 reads TGTGCCAGCAGCCCCCCGACTCCCAGGGGTTACAATGAGCAGTTCTTC.

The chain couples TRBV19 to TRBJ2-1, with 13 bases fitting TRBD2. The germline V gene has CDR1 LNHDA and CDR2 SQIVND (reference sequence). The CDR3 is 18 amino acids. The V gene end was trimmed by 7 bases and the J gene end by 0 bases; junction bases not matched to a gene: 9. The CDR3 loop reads CASKSSRTSGSSYNEQFF. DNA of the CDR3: TGTGCCAGTAAATCCTCCCGGACTAGCGGGAGCTCCTACAATGAGCAGTTCTTC.

CDR3 sequence: CASINGGASYEQYF. The CDR3 DNA reads TGTGCCAGCATCAATGGGGGAGCGTCCTACGAGCAGTACTTC. V is TRBV28 and J is TRBJ2-7; D is perhaps TRBD1 or TRBD2 (5 bases each). Deletions cut 7 bases from V and 1 base from J, with 14 bases between. The CDR3 has 14 amino acids. Germline CDR1 reads MDHEN; CDR2 reads SYDVKM. Using reference TRBV28 and TRBJ2-7 for the parts outside the CDR3, the full variable domain is DVKVTQSSRYLVKRTGEKVFLECVQDMDHENMFWYRQDPGLGLRLIYFSYDVKMKEKGDIPEGYSVSREKKERFSLILESASTNQTSMYLCASINGGASYEQYFGPGTRLTVT.

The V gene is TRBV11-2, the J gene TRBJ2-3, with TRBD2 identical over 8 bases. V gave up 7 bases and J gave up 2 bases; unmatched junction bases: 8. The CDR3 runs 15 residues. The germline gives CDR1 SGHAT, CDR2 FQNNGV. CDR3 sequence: CASTQRGPSTDTQYF. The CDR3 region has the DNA TGTGCCAGCACCCAGCGGGGGCCCTCCACAGATACGCAGTATTTT. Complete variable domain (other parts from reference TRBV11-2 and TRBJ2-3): EAGVAQSPRYKIIEKRQSVAFWCNPISGHATLYWYQQILGQGPKLLIQFQNNGVVDDSQLPKDRFSAERLKGVDSTLKIQPAKLEDSAVYLCASTQRGPSTDTQYFGPGTRLTVL.

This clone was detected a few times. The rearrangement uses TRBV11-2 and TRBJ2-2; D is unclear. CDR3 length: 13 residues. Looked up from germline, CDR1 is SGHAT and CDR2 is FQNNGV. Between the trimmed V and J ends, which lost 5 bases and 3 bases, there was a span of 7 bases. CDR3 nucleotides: TGTGCCAGCAGCCCCCGGTACACCGGGGAGCTGTTTTTT. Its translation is CASSPRYTGELFF.

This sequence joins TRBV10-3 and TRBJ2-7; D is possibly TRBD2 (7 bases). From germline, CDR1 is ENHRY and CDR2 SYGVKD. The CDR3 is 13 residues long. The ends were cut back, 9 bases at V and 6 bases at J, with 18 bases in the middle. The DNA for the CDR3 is TGTGCCATGGGGGGCGGGAGATCGGGCGAGCAGTACTTC. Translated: CAMGGGRSGEQYF.

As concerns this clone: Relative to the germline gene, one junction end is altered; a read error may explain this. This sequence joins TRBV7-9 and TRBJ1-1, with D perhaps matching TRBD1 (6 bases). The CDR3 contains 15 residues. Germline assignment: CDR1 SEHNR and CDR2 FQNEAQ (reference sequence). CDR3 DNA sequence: TGTGCCAGCACCTTATGGGTGGGAGGGGGAAGTGAAGCTTTCTTT. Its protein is CASTLWVGGGSEAFF.

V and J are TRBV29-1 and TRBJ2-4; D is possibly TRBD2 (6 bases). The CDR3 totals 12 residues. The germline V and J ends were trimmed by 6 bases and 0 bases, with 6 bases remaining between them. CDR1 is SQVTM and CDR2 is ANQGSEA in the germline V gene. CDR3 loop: CSVGGAKNIQYF. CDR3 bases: TGCAGCGTCGGGGGAGCCAAAAACATTCAGTACTTC.